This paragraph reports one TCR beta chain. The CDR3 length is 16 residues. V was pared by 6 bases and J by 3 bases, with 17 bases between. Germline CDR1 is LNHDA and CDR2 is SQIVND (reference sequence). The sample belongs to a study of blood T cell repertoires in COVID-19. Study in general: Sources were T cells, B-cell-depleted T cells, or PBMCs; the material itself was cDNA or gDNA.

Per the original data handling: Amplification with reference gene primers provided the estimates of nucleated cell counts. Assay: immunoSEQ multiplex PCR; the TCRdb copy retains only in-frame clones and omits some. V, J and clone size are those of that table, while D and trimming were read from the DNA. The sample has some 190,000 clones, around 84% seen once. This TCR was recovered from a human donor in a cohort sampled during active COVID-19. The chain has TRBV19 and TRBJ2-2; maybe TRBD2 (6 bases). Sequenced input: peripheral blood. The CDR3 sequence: CASRPGLPRDTGELFF. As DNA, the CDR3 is TGTGCCAGTAGACCGGGACTCCCTCGGGACACCGGGGAGCTGTTTTTT.